A single sample is the source of the 32 T cell receptor beta chains below, sequenced in a study of identical twins. Via MiXCR, TCRdb re-called the 5' RACE reads, giving one row per CDR3 protein. This repertoire shows more than 600,000 distinct CDR3 sequences, approximately 18% found once; its top ten account for around 14%. These data are also associated with another study on T cells expressing NK-cell markers.

Sequenced material: PBMCs. These receptor sequences come from a young woman in good health.

This clonotype has just a few counts. V and J are TRBV9 and TRBJ2-2, with a possible D match to TRBD2 (5 bases). The CDR3 is made up of 16 amino acids. Trimming removed 0 bases at V and 4 bases at J, with 13 bases between. CDR1 is SGDLS and CDR2 is YYNGEE in the germline V gene. The CDR3 is CASSVASYVRTGELFF. In nucleotides, the CDR3 is TGTGCCAGCAGCGTAGCTAGCTATGTGCGCACCGGGGAGCTGTTTTTT.

This clonotype was counted between two and nine times. The chain recombines TRBV12-3 or TRBV12-4 with TRBJ1-3; TRBD1 aligns across 7 bases. Trimming took 10 bases from V and 2 from J; bases not matched to a gene: 8. The CDR3 is 14 amino acids. The CDR3 is CATTTGATGNTIYF. The CDR3 DNA is TGTGCCACAACTACAGGGGCGACTGGAAACACCATATATTTT.

The CDR3 nucleotides read TGTGCCAGCAGTTTTAAGGACGTTAAACATACGCAGTATTTT. Its protein is CASSFKDVKHTQYF. V usage is TRBV12-3 or TRBV12-4 and J usage is TRBJ2-3, with unresolved D. The ends were cut back, 3 bases at V and 7 bases at J, with 14 bases in the middle. This CDR3 spans 14 amino acids.

This clonotype has a handful of counts. V and J are TRBV5-6 and TRBJ2-1, with 8 bases aligning to TRBD2. With 2 bases clipped from V and 8 bases from J, the junction kept 9 bases outside the gene matches. Germline V CDR1 and CDR2: SGHDT, YYEEEE. The CDR3 contains 15 residues. The CDR3 spells CASSLGTRARDEQFF. In DNA, the CDR3 is TGTGCCAGCAGCTTAGGGACTAGGGCAAGGGATGAGCAGTTCTTC.

This chain joins TRBV24-1 and TRBJ2-2, with 9 bases fitting TRBD1. The CDR3 length is 16 residues. The germline gives CDR1 KGHDR, CDR2 SFDVKD. Losses at the gene ends were 2 bases for V and 6 bases for J; bases not matched to a gene: 6. As DNA, the CDR3 is TGTGCCACCAGTGATTCAGGACAGGGGAGACCCGGGGAGCTGTTTTTT. Protein sequence: CATSDSGQGRPGELFF.

This clonotype has a count of ten or more. The chain is built from TRBV29-1 and TRBJ2-1, with D perhaps given as TRBD1 or TRBD2 (5 bases each). Germline V gene data show CDR1 as SQVTM and CDR2 as ANQGSEA. V was cut by 1 base and J by 9 bases, with 16 bases left in between. The CDR3 runs 14 residues. This CDR3 is CSVEGEGEYAEQFF. CDR3 DNA sequence: TGCAGCGTTGAAGGGGAAGGGGAGTACGCTGAGCAGTTCTTC.

The rearrangement links TRBV10-3 to TRBJ1-1, with unresolved D. The CDR3 has 14 amino acids. The germline V gene encodes CDR1 ENHRY and CDR2 SYGVKD. V gave up 1 base and J gave up 1 base, with 7 bases separating them. CDR3 amino acids: CAISEFSGNTEAFF. For the CDR3, the DNA is TGTGCCATCAGTGAGTTTTCGGGGAACACTGAAGCTTTCTTT.

This clonotype showed up just a few times. The V gene is TRBV6-1, the J gene TRBJ2-1, with D possibly being TRBD1 (5 bases). The V gene lost 7 bases and the J gene lost 6 bases, with 16 bases spanning the gap. Germline V gene data show CDR1 as MNHNS and CDR2 as SASEGT. The CDR3 has 14 amino acids. CDR3 residues: CASTYQTGSNEQFF. The DNA for the CDR3 is TGTGCCAGCACCTACCAAACAGGTAGCAATGAGCAGTTCTTC.

This clonotype was counted only a few times. J is TRBJ1-2 and V is TRBV6-5, with a tentative D call TRBD1 (5 bases). Germline V gene lookup returns CDR1 MNHEY and CDR2 SVGAGI. The length of the CDR3 is 14 residues. V lost 2 bases and J lost 6, with 13 bases in between. The CDR3: CASSYRVGGHGYTF. As DNA, the CDR3 is TGTGCCAGCAGTTACAGGGTTGGGGGACATGGCTACACCTTC.

This clonotype appeared a few times. This sequence joins TRBV3-1 and TRBJ2-5; 9 bases map to TRBD2. V lost 0 bases to trimming and J lost 4 bases; unmatched junction nucleotides: 6. The CDR3 covers 16 residues. Germline lookup yields CDR1 LGHDT and CDR2 YNNKEL (reference sequence). The DNA of the CDR3 is TGTGCCAGCAGCCAAGAATGGCGGGAGGGCCCAGAGACCCAGTACTTC. Translation gives CASSQEWREGPETQYF.

The CDR3 coding sequence is TGTGCCTGGAGTACGGTCGGTGAGCAGTTCTTC. Amino acid sequence: CAWSTVGEQFF. The chain combines TRBV30 with TRBJ2-1, with no clear D. The germline V and J ends were trimmed by 2 bases and 9 bases, with 8 bases remaining between them. CDR3 length equals 11 residues. Germline assignment: CDR1 GTSNPN and CDR2 SVGIG (reference sequence).

Note on this clonotype: At one end, the junction sequence differs from germline, possibly due to a read error. This rearrangement joins TRBV3-1 to TRBJ1-3; D is undetermined. The CDR3 is 12 residues long. Germline V gene lookup returns CDR1 LGHDT and CDR2 YNNKEL (reference sequence). CDR3 DNA: TGTGCCGGCAGCCAAGCCGGAAACACCATATATTTT. Amino acids: CAGSQAGNTIYF.

This clonotype was detected a few times. The chain joins TRBV20-1 to TRBJ2-1; 7 nucleotides agree with TRBD2. Germline-derived CDR1 and CDR2 are DFQATT and SNEGSKA (reference sequence). The CDR3 totals 15 residues. Unmatched junction bases numbered 9, after V lost 0 bases and J lost 7 bases. The CDR3 here is CSARDRRGGFNEQFF. In DNA form, the CDR3 reads TGCAGTGCTAGAGATCGGCGGGGAGGGTTTAATGAGCAGTTCTTC.

This clonotype occurred a few times. The chain employs TRBV24-1 and TRBJ2-1, with TRBD2 matching over 8 bases. The trim removed 1 base at V and 4 bases at J, leaving 8 bases unmatched. Germline loops: CDR1 KGHDR, CDR2 SFDVKD. This CDR3 has 17 amino acids. The CDR3 here is CATSDLLPGGIYNEQFF. CDR3 DNA sequence: TGTGCCACCAGTGATTTACTACCGGGGGGGATTTACAATGAGCAGTTCTTC.

This rearrangement joins TRBV18 to TRBJ2-1; 7 bases match TRBD2. The CDR3 is 16 residues long. The V gene's germline CDR1 is KGHSH and CDR2 LQKENI. The V segment lost 5 bases and the J segment 0 bases; nucleotides outside the gene matches: 7. The CDR3 coding sequence is TGTGCCAGCTCAATTGCTAGCGGTAGCTCCTACAATGAGCAGTTCTTC. It specifies CASSIASGSSYNEQFF.

V is TRBV7-9 and J is TRBJ2-5; either TRBD1 or TRBD2 may supply D (5 bases each). Trimming pared 7 bases from V and 5 bases from J, leaving 11 bases between. The CDR3 consists of 12 residues. CDR1 is SEHNR, CDR2 FQNEAQ, per germline (reference sequence). The CDR3 DNA is TGTGCCAGCACCTTTGAGGGGGAGACCCAGTACTTC. Translated: CASTFEGETQYF.

This chain uses TRBV5-1 with TRBJ2-1, with 8 bases lining up with TRBD2. With V trimmed by 2 bases and J by 8 bases, 9 bases remained unmatched. The germline V gene has CDR1 SGHRS and CDR2 YFSETQ. CDR3 size: 15 residues. CDR3 in amino acids: CASSFSGGPEDEQFF. Written as DNA, the CDR3 is TGCGCCAGCAGCTTTTCGGGGGGGCCGGAGGATGAGCAGTTCTTC. The full variable domain, completed using reference TRBV5-1 and TRBJ2-1, is KAGVTQTPRYLIKTRGQQVTLSCSPISGHRSVSWYQQTPGQGLQFLFEYFSETQRNKGNFPGRFSGRQFSNSRSEMNVSTLELGDSALYLCASSFSGGPEDEQFFGPGTRLTVL.

The table lists this clonotype with many counts. The junction and the germline gene differ at one end; a read error may be behind it. The rearrangement links TRBV6-1 to TRBJ2-1; 7 bases are shared with TRBD2. The CDR3 totals 15 residues. Germline lookup yields CDR1 MNHNS and CDR2 SASEGT. The CDR3 sequence: CASSEGGSSYNEQFF. The CDR3 nucleotides read TGCGCCAGCAGCGAAGGCGGGAGCTCCTACAATGAGCAGTTCTTC.

This clonotype was found a few times. The chain uses TRBV20-1 and TRBJ2-7, with D possibly being TRBD1 (6 bases). Germline V lookup: CDR1 DFQATT, CDR2 SNEGSKA (reference sequence). The CDR3 loop spans 13 amino acids. V lost 4 bases and J lost 2, with 12 bases in between. The CDR3 spells CSATGAPTYEQYF. The CDR3 DNA reads as TGCAGTGCTACAGGGGCCCCGACCTACGAGCAGTACTTC.

J is TRBJ2-3 and V is TRBV29-1; no definite D call. CDR3 length equals 11 residues. In germline, CDR1 is SQVTM, CDR2 ANQGSEA. Trimming stripped 6 bases from V and 4 bases from J, with 8 bases between. The CDR3 is CSVGSADTQYF. As DNA, the CDR3 is TGCAGCGTAGGGTCCGCAGATACGCAGTATTTT.

The rearrangement joins TRBV6-1 to TRBJ2-1; D unclear. V lost 5 bases and J 7 bases, leaving 21 bases between the germline ends. This CDR3 has 16 residues. Germline-derived CDR1 and CDR2 are MNHNS and SASEGT. The CDR3 loop is CASSRGLRSPPNEQFF. The CDR3 DNA reads as TGTGCCAGCAGTCGAGGCCTCAGGTCCCCCCCGAATGAGCAGTTCTTC.

This clonotype was recorded only once. This chain links TRBV20-1 with TRBJ2-3; D is unclear. The CDR3 consists of 13 residues. Between the trimmed V and J ends, which lost 3 bases and 1 base, there was a span of 8 bases. Germline values: CDR1 DFQATT, CDR2 SNEGSKA (reference sequence). The CDR3 here is CSASKIGTDTQYF. The CDR3 DNA is TGCAGTGCTAGCAAGATTGGCACAGATACGCAGTATTTT.

A few counts support this clonotype. This chain joins TRBV7-2 and TRBJ1-4; no reliable D call. Germline lookup yields CDR1 SGHTA and CDR2 FQGNSA. Trimming took off 1 base at V and 3 bases at J, with 12 bases between the two ends. This CDR3 spans 16 amino acids. The CDR3 DNA reads as TGTGCCAGCAGCTTAGTGTCGGGTTCCCCTAATGAAAAACTGTTTTTT. Translation: CASSLVSGSPNEKLFF. The complete variable domain, with remaining parts taken from reference TRBV7-2 and TRBJ1-4, reads GAGVSQSPSNKVTEKGKDVELRCDPISGHTALYWYRQSLGQGLEFLIYFQGNSAPDKSGLPSDRFSAERTGGSVSTLTIQRTQQEDSAVYLCASSLVSGSPNEKLFFGSGTQLSVL.

This clonotype came up a few times. The rearrangement uses TRBV27 and TRBJ1-1; D is ambiguous. Trimming took 2 bases from V and 1 from J, leaving 11 bases between them. From germline, CDR1 is MNHEY and CDR2 SMNVEV (reference sequence). The CDR3 spans 15 residues. The CDR3 bases are TGTGCCAGCAGTTTACTCGGGCGGTCGAACACTGAAGCTTTCTTT. The encoded protein is CASSLLGRSNTEAFF.

This sequence joins TRBV9 and TRBJ2-5; 10 positions match TRBD2. CDR3 length equals 15 residues. V shed 3 bases and J 5 bases; nucleotides not matched to a gene: 7. Looked up from germline, CDR1 is SGDLS and CDR2 is YYNGEE. The CDR3 coding sequence is TGTGCCAGCAGCGCTAGCGGGGGACCTAAGGAGACCCAGTACTTC. Protein sequence: CASSASGGPKETQYF.

V usage is TRBV10-3 and J usage is TRBJ2-5; D call uncertain. From germline, CDR1 is ENHRY and CDR2 SYGVKD. V shed 4 bases and J shed 3 bases, with 9 bases lying between them. The CDR3 length is 13 residues. CDR3 protein: CAISGRAEETQYF. As DNA, the CDR3 is TGTGCCATCAGTGGTCGGGCAGAAGAGACCCAGTACTTC.

There are a few counts of this clonotype. The chain employs TRBV5-1 and TRBJ1-5; maybe TRBD1 (6 bases). V dropped 0 bases and J dropped 5 bases, with 12 bases sitting between them. The V gene's germline CDR1 is SGHRS and CDR2 YFSETQ. The CDR3 is made up of 15 amino acids. CDR3 nucleotide sequence: TGCGCCAGCAGCTTGGGCCCCGGGGGCGATCAGCCCCAGCATTTT. Its protein is CASSLGPGGDQPQHF.

This clonotype showed up just a few times. The chain has TRBV20-1 and TRBJ2-7; D is undetermined. In germline, CDR1 is DFQATT, CDR2 SNEGSKA (reference sequence). This CDR3 has 13 residues. V lost 5 bases and J 5 bases, leaving 16 bases between the germline ends. Written as DNA, the CDR3 is TGCAGTGCTTACCCCCAGAAAAGGAACGAGCAGTACTTC. Its protein is CSAYPQKRNEQYF.

V and J are TRBV3-1 and TRBJ1-2; the D is unclear. CDR3 size: 14 residues. V was cut by 7 bases and J by 0 bases, with 12 bases left in between. CDR1 and CDR2 from the germline V gene are LGHDT and YNNKEL (reference sequence). CDR3 region: CASTYRGTNYGYTF. In DNA, the CDR3 is TGTGCCAGCACCTACCGTGGAACTAACTATGGCTACACCTTC. Full variable domain (outside the CDR3, taken from reference TRBV3-1 and TRBJ1-2): DTAVSQTPKYLVTQMGNDKSIKCEQNLGHDTMYWYKQDSKKFLKIMFSYNNKELIINETVPNRFSPKSPDKAHLNLHINSLELGDSAVYFCASTYRGTNYGYTFGSGTRLTVV.

This rearrangement joins TRBV4-1 to TRBJ2-1; D is unclear. This CDR3 is built from 15 residues. CDR1 is MGHRA, CDR2 YSYEKL, per germline. Trimming stripped 3 bases from V and 2 bases from J, with 11 bases between. CDR3 nucleotides: TGCGCCAGCAGCCAGCAGCCCAGTGCCTACAATGAGCAGTTCTTC. Translated: CASSQQPSAYNEQFF.

The table lists this clonotype with many counts. The V call is TRBV12-3 or TRBV12-4, the J call TRBJ2-6; D is unclear. The CDR3 spans 12 residues. Trimming took 7 bases from V and 4 from J, leaving 5 bases between them. CDR3 amino acids: CASKAGANVLTF. The DNA of the CDR3 is TGTGCCAGCAAAGCCGGGGCCAACGTCCTGACTTTC.

This sequence joins TRBV7-9 and TRBJ1-3; no firm D call. Germline assignment: CDR1 SEHNR and CDR2 FQNEAQ (reference sequence). The length of the CDR3 is 15 residues. Trimming removed 5 bases at V and 0 bases at J, with 11 bases between. The CDR3 sequence: CASSVDARSGNTIYF. The CDR3 nucleotides are TGTGCCAGCAGCGTCGACGCTCGCTCTGGAAACACCATATATTTT.